This T cell receptor (beta chain) comes out of a study of shared clonotypes between healthy human individuals. Deletions cut 8 bases from V and 2 bases from J, with 13 bases between. Germline loops: CDR1 SGHTA, CDR2 FQGNSA. CDR3 size: 13 residues. Measured with immunoSEQ multiplex PCR; TCRdb has only the in-frame clones, and not every one. Among 2.5 million or so clones listed, roughly nine tenths were seen once. Sequenced: naive CD4+ T cells sorted from blood. Subset described: CD45RA+ positively selected. This sequence was found in a man aged 18-30 years in good health. The chain recombines TRBV7-2 with TRBJ2-7; D is unresolved. The CDR3 DNA follows: TGTGCCAGCGGGCGGACCCAGGCCTACGAGCAGTACTTC. As protein: CASGRTQAYEQYF.